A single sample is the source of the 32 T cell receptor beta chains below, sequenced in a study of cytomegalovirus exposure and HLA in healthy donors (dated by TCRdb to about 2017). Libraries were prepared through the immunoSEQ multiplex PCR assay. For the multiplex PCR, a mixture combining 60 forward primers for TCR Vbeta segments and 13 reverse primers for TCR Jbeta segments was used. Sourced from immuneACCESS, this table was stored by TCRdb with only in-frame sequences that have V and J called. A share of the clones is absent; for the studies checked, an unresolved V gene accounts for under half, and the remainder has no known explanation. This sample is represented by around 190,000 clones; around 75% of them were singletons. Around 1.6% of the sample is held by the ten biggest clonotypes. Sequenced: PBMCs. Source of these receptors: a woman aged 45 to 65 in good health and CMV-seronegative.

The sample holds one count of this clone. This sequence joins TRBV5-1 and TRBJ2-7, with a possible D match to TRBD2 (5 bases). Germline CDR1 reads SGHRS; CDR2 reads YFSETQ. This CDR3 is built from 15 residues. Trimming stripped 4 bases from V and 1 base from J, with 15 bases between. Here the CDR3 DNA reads TGCGCCAGCAGCCCGGAACCGGGAACTTCCTACGAGCAGTACTTC. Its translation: CASSPEPGTSYEQYF.

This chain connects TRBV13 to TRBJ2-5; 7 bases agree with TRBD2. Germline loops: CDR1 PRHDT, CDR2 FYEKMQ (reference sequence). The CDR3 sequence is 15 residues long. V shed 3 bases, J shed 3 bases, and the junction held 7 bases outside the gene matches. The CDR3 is CASSFRTSVEETQYF. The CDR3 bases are TGTGCCAGCAGCTTTCGAACTAGCGTAGAAGAGACCCAGTACTTC.

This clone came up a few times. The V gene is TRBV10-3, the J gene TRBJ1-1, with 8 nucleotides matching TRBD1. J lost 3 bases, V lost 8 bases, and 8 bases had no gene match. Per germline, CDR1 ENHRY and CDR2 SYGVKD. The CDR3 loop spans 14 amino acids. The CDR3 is CAIGTGTLYTEAFF. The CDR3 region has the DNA TGTGCCATCGGGACAGGAACGCTTTACACTGAAGCTTTCTTT.

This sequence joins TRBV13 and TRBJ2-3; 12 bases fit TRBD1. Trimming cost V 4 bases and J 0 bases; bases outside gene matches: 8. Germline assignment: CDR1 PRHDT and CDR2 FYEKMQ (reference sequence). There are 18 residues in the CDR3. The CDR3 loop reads CASSSRGQGAHSTDTQYF. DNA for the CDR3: TGTGCCAGCAGCTCCAGGGGACAGGGGGCCCATAGCACAGATACGCAGTATTTT.

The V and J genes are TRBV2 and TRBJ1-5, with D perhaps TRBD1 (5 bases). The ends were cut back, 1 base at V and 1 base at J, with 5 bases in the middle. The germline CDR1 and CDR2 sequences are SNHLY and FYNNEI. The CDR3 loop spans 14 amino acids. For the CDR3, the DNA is TGTGCCAGCAGTGAAGGGACAAGCAATCAGCCCCAGCATTTT. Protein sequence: CASSEGTSNQPQHF.

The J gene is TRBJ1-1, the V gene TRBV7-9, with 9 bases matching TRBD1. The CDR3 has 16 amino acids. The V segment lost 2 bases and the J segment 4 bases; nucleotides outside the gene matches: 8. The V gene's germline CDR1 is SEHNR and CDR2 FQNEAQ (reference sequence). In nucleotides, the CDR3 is TGTGCCAGCAGCTTACCTGGACAGGGGAAGACCACTGAAGCTTTCTTT. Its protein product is CASSLPGQGKTTEAFF.

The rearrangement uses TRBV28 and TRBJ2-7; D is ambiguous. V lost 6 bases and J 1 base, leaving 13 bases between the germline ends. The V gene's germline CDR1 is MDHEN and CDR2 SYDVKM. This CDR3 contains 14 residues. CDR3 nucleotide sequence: TGTGCCAGCAGGGGCAGTATACCGTCCTACGAGCAGTACTTC. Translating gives CASRGSIPSYEQYF.

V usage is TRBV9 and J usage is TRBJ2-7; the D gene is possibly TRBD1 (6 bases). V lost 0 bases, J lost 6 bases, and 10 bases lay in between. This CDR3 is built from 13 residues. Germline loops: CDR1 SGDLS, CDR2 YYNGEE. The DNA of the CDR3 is TGTGCCAGCAGCGTAGGACAGGAACGCGAGCAGTACTTC. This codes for CASSVGQEREQYF.

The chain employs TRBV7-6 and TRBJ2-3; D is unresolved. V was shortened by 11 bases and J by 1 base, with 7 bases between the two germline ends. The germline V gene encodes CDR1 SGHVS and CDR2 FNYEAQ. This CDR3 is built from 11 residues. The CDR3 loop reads CASGRTDTQYF. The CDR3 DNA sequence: TGTGCCTCAGGTCGCACAGATACGCAGTATTTT. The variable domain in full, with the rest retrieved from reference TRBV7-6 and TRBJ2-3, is GAGVSQSPRYKVTKRGQDVALRCDPISGHVSLYWYRQALGQGPEFLTYFNYEAQQDKSGLPNDRFSAERPEGSISTLTIQRTEQRDSAMYRCASGRTDTQYFGPGTRLTVL.

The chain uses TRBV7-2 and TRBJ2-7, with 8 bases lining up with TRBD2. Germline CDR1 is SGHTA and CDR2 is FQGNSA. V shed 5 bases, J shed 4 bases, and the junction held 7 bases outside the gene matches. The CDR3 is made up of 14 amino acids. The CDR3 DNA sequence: TGTGCCAGCAGCCCCAGCGGGAGTAGATACGAGCAGTACTTC. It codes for CASSPSGSRYEQYF.

The chain's CDR3 is CAWSPHGTGTLNTEAFF. DNA for the CDR3: TGTGCCTGGAGTCCCCACGGGACAGGGACTTTGAACACTGAAGCTTTCTTT. V usage is TRBV30 and J usage is TRBJ1-1; 9 nucleotides match TRBD1. The CDR3 runs to 17 residues. Per germline, CDR1 GTSNPN and CDR2 SVGIG (reference sequence). J gave up 0 bases and V 2 bases, and 10 bases lay outside the gene matches.

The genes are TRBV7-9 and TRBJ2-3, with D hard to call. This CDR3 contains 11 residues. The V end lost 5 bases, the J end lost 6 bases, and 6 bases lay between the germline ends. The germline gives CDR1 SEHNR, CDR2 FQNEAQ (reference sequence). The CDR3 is CASSPLDTQYF. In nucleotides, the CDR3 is TGTGCCAGCAGCCCTCTGGATACGCAGTATTTT.

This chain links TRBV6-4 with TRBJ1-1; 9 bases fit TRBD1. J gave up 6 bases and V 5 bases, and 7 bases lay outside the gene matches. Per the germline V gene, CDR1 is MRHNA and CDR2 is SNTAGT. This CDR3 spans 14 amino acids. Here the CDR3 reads CASSPDRGVPEAFF. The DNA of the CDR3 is TGTGCCAGCAGTCCGGACAGGGGAGTCCCTGAAGCTTTCTTT.

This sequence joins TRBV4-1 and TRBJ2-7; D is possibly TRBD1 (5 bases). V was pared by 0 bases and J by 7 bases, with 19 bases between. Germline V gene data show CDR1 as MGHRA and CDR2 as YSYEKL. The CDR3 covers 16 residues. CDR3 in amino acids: CASSQEAVRTQGEQYF. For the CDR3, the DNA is TGCGCCAGCAGCCAAGAGGCGGTCAGGACCCAGGGAGAGCAGTACTTC.

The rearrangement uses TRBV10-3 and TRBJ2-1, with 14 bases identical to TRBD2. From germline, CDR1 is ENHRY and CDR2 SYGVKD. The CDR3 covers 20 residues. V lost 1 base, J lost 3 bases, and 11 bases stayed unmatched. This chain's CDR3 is CAISEFGRLAGGPVYNEQFF. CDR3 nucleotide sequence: TGTGCCATCAGTGAGTTTGGGAGACTAGCGGGAGGGCCTGTCTACAATGAGCAGTTCTTC.

The chain's CDR3 is CASSPYTTMNTEAFF. The CDR3 DNA sequence: TGCGCCAGCAGCCCCTATACGACAATGAACACTGAAGCTTTCTTT. The rearrangement uses TRBV5-1 and TRBJ1-1; D is unclear. Germline lookup yields CDR1 SGHRS and CDR2 YFSETQ. The length of the CDR3 is 15 residues. V was trimmed by 4 bases and J by 0 bases, leaving 13 bases between them.

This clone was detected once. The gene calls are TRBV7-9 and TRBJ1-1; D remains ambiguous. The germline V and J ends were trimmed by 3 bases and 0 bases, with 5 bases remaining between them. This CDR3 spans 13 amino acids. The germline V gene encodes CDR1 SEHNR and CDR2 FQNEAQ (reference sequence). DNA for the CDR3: TGTGCCAGCAGCTTGTCTATGAACACTGAAGCTTTCTTT. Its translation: CASSLSMNTEAFF. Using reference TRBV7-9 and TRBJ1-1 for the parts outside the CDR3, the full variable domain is DTGVSQNPRHKITKRGQNVTFRCDPISEHNRLYWYRQTLGQGPEFLTYFQNEAQLEKSRLLSDRFSAERPKGSFSTLEIQRTEQGDSAMYLCASSLSMNTEAFFGQGTRLTVV.

As DNA, the CDR3 is TGCGCCAGCAGCGGTAGCGGGACCTACAATGAGCAGTTCTTC. Its protein product is CASSGSGTYNEQFF. V gene TRBV5-1 combines with J gene TRBJ2-1, with TRBD2 matching 8 bases. This CDR3 is built from 14 residues. V dropped 4 bases and J dropped 2; count of bases not matched to a gene: 2. Per germline, CDR1 SGHRS and CDR2 YFSETQ.

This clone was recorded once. Written as DNA, the CDR3 is TGTGCCAGCAGCTCAGGGTTCGCGAACACTGAAGCTTTCTTT. It is translated as CASSSGFANTEAFF. The chain combines TRBV7-2 with TRBJ1-1; TRBD1 might be the D (5 bases). The CDR3 has 14 amino acids. CDR1 SGHTA and CDR2 FQGNSA come from the germline V gene. Trimming removed 4 bases from V and 1 base from J, with 10 bases in between.

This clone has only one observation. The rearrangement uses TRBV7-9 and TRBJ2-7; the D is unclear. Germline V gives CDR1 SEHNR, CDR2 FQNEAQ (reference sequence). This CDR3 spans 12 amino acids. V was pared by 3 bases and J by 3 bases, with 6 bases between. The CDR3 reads CASSFSIYEQYF. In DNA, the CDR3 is TGTGCCAGCAGCTTTAGCATCTACGAGCAGTACTTC.

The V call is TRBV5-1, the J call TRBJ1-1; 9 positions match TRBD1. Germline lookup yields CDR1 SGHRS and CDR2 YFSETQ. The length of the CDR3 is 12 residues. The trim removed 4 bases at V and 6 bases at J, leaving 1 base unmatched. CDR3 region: CASSRDRAEAFF. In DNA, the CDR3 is TGCGCCAGCAGCCGGGACAGGGCTGAAGCTTTCTTT.

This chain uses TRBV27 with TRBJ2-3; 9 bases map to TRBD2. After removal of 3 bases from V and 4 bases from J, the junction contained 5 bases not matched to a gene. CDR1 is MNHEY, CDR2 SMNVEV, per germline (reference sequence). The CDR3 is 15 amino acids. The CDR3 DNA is TGTGCCAGCAGTTTCGGCGGGAGGGCCGCAGATACGCAGTATTTT. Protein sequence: CASSFGGRAADTQYF.

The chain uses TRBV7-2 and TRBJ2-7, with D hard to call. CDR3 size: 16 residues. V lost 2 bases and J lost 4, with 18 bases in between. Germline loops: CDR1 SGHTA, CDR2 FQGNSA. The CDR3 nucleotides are TGTGCCAGCAGCTTAAGTATTCTCCCTACAGAATACGAGCAGTACTTC. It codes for CASSLSILPTEYEQYF.

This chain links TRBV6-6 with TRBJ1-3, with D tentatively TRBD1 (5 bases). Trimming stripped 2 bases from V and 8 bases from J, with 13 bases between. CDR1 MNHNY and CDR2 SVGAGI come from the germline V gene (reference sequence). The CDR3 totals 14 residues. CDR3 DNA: TGTGCCAGCAGTTACCGGTCAGGGTTAGACACCATATATTTT. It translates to CASSYRSGLDTIYF.

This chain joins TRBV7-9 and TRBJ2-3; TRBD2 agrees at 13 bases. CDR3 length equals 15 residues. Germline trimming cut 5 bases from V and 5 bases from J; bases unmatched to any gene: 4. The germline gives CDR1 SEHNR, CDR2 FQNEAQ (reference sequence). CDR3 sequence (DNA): TGTGCCAGCAGCCTAACTAGCGGGGGGGTAGATACGCAGTATTTT. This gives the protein CASSLTSGGVDTQYF.

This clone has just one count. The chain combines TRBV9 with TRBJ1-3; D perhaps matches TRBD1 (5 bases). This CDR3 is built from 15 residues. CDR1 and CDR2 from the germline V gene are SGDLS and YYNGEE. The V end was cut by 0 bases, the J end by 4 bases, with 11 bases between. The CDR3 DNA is TGTGCCAGCAGCGTAGCGGTGGCAGGGGGAAACACCATATATTTT. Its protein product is CASSVAVAGGNTIYF.

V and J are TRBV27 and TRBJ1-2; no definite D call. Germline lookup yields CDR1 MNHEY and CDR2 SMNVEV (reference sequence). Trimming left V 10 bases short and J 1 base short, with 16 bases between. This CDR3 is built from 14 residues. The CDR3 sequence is CATDGEYFNYGYTF. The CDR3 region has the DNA TGTGCCACCGACGGGGAGTATTTTAACTATGGCTACACCTTC.

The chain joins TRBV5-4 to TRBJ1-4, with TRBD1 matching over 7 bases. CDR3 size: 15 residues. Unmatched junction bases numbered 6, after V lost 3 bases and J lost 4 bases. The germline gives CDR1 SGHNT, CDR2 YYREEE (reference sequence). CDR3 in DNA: TGTGCCAGCAGCTCTCAGACAGGGTATAATGAAAAACTGTTTTTT. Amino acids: CASSSQTGYNEKLFF.

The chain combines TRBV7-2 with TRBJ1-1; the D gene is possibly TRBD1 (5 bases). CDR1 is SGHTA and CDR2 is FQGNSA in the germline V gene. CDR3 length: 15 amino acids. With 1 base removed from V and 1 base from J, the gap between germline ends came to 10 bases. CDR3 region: CASSLGVGANTEAFF. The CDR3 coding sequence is TGTGCCAGCAGCTTAGGGGTAGGGGCGAACACTGAAGCTTTCTTT.

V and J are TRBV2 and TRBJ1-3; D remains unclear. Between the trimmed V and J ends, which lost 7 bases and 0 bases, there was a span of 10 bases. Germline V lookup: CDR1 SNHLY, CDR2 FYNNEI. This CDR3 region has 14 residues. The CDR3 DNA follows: TGTGCCAGCACCTACTTGAGCTCTGGAAACACCATATATTTT. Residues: CASTYLSSGNTIYF.

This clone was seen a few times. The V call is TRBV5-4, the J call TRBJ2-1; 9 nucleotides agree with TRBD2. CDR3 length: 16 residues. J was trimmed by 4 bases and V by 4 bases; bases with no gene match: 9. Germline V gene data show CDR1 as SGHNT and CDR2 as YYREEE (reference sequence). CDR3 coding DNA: TGTGCCAGCAGCCACGGACTAGCGAGAACTTACAATGAGCAGTTCTTC. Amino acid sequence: CASSHGLARTYNEQFF.

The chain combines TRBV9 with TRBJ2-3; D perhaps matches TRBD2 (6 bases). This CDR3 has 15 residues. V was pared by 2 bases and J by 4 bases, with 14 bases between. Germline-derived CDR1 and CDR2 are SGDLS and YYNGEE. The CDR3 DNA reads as TGTGCCAGCAGCGTGGGGAGGAATTCGGCAGATACGCAGTATTTT. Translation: CASSVGRNSADTQYF. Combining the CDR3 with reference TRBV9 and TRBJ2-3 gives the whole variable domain DSGVTQTPKHLITATGQRVTLRCSPRSGDLSVYWYQQSLDQGLQFLIQYYNGEERAKGNILERFSAQQFPDLHSELNLSSLELGDSALYFCASSVGRNSADTQYFGPGTRLTVL.